What follows is one T cell receptor beta chain and its context. The target antigen is unknown. The sample originates from a study of OX40 agonist ivuxolimab in advanced cancers. Study as a whole: It was ivuxolimab, an agonistic anti-OX40 (CD134) antibody, that patients were treated with. Dose-escalation patients had hepatocellular carcinoma, melanoma, renal cell or head and neck cancer.

Assay: immunoSEQ multiplex PCR; the TCRdb copy retains only in-frame clones and omits some. This table has roughly 50,000 clones, approximately 86% appearing once. Cycle 7 day 1, cycle 4 day 1, and baseline were the timepoints at which blood was sampled. Study-wide results and caveats: Clonal expansion by week 6 occurred in CD4+ and CD8+ blood T cells (at 0.1 to 3.0 mg/kg).

V shed 0 bases and J shed 1 base, with 7 bases lying between them. Germline V lookup: CDR1 SGHNT, CDR2 YYREEE (reference sequence). The CDR3 sequence is 14 residues long. The source material was CD4+ or CD8+ T cells sorted from blood, sampled in a trial of the OX40 agonist ivuxolimab. The TCR originated in an adult with an advanced solid tumor such as melanoma, head and neck, liver or kidney cancer. The chain is built from TRBV5-4 and TRBJ2-5; no firm D call. This chain's CDR3 is CASSLAAGQETQYF. The CDR3 DNA reads as TGTGCCAGCAGCTTGGCCGCCGGCCAAGAGACCCAGTACTTC. The full variable domain, with the rest looked up from reference TRBV5-4 and TRBJ2-5, is ETGVTQSPTHLIKTRGQQVTLRCSSQSGHNTVSWYQQALGQGPQFIFQYYREEENGRGNFPPRFSGLQFPNYSSELNVNALELDDSALYLCASSLAAGQETQYFGPGTRLLVL.